Listed below are T cell receptor beta chains from one sample, sequenced in a study of blood T cell repertoires in COVID-19. Only in-frame clones appear in the TCRdb table, and some are missing; sequencing was by immunoSEQ multiplex PCR. The sample holds roughly 150,000 clones, 75% to 90% seen once. Sequenced material: peripheral blood. The receptors here all came from a woman of 80 years or more with active or convalescent COVID-19. Each CDR3 is given with its conserved first and last residue. A D gene is named only where the DNA matches it firmly. Not all rows give a size; the values are once, few, many and, for expanded clones, a class.

v_gene	d_gene	j_gene	abundance	CDR3nt	CDR3aa
TRBV9	NA	TRBJ1-6	few	TGTGCCAGCAGCGTAGTAGCAGGGGTTGGGTCACCCCTCCACTTT	CASSVVAGVGSPLHF
TRBV5-1	TRBD1	TRBJ1-2	NA	TGCGCCAGCAGCTTGACCCAACAGGGGGCGCTGGGCTATGGCTACACCTTC	CASSLTQQGALGYGYTF
TRBV7-2	NA	TRBJ2-7	NA	TGTGCCAGCAGCAGAGACAGGAGCTCCTACGAGCAGTACTTC	CASSRDRSSYEQYF
TRBV10-3	TRBD1	TRBJ1-1	once	TGTGCCATCACCCCGGGGGACAGGGAAGCTTTCTTT	CAITPGDREAFF
TRBV6-5	TRBD1	TRBJ1-2	NA	TGTGCCAGCAATAGGGGGGCAGGGGGCTATGGCTACACCTTC	CASNRGAGGYGYTF
TRBV6-6	NA	TRBJ2-7	NA	TGTGCCAGCAAAAAGGGGTCCGGCTCCTACGAGCAGTACTTC	CASKKGSGSYEQYF
TRBV6-1	NA	TRBJ2-2	NA	TGTGCCAGCAGTGAATGGGGGGGGGCCGGAGGGGAGCTGTTTTTT	CASSEWGGAGGELFF
TRBV5-4	TRBD1	TRBJ2-2	NA	TGTGCCAGCAGCGCAGGACAGGGGATGACCGGGGAGCTGTTTTTT	CASSAGQGMTGELFF
TRBV5-1	TRBD2	TRBJ2-5	NA	TGCGCCAGCAGCTTTTCCGGGGGGGCCAGGGAGACCCAGTACTTC	CASSFSGGARETQYF
TRBV4-1	TRBD1	TRBJ1-1	NA	TGCGCCAGCAGCCGGACAGGCGTGAACACTGAAGCTTTCTTT	CASSRTGVNTEAFF
TRBV21-1	NA	TRBJ2-5	NA	TGTGCCAGCAGCAAAGGCGGGGTTAAGACCCAGTACTTC	CASSKGGVKTQYF
TRBV6-1	TRBD1	TRBJ1-1	NA	TGTGCCAGCAGTGGTCCCGGGACAGTCAGGAACACTGAAGCTTTCTTT	CASSGPGTVRNTEAFF
TRBV6-5	TRBD1	TRBJ2-3	NA	TGTGCCAGCAGCCCCCTCAGGGGGCAGGTAGATACGCAGTATTTT	CASSPLRGQVDTQYF
TRBV6-2/TRBV6-3	TRBD2	TRBJ2-1	NA	TGTGCCAGCAGTTGGAGGACTAGCGGGGGCAGTGAGCAGTTCTTC	CASSWRTSGGSEQFF
TRBV4-3	NA	TRBJ1-6	NA	TGCGCCAGCAGCCAAGATTTGGGCAGTTATTCACCCCTCCACTTT	CASSQDLGSYSPLHF
TRBV10-1	NA	TRBJ1-1	NA	TGCGCCAGCGCGACAGCTCTGAACACTGAAGCTTTCTTT	CASATALNTEAFF
TRBV10-3	NA	TRBJ1-5	few	TGTGCCATCAGTGCAGGAGACTATAGCAATCAGCCCCAGCATTTT	CAISAGDYSNQPQHF
TRBV18	TRBD2	TRBJ2-1	NA	TGTGCCAGCTCACCACTAGCGGGGGGCCAATTAGAGCAGTTCTTC	CASSPLAGGQLEQFF
TRBV6-5	NA	TRBJ1-1	NA	TGTGCCAGCAGTTACTCGAACAGGCCTTATGAAGCTTTCTTT	CASSYSNRPYEAFF
TRBV7-2	TRBD2	TRBJ2-7	NA	TGTGCCAGCAGCTATCGCGGGGGGGAGTACGAGCAGTACTTC	CASSYRGGEYEQYF
TRBV3-1/TRBV3-2	NA	TRBJ2-1	few	TGTGCCAGCAGCCCCGGGGGTTACCACTCTGGTGAGCAGTTCTTC	CASSPGGYHSGEQFF
TRBV29-1	NA	TRBJ2-1	NA	TGCAGCGTTGAAGGAGGGAATGAGCAGTTCTTC	CSVEGGNEQFF
TRBV14	NA	TRBJ1-1	few	TGTGCCAGCAGCCAAGCCCGGGGATCAGGTGGAGCTTTCTTT	CASSQARGSGGAFF
TRBV19	NA	TRBJ1-5	many	TGTGCCAGTAGTATTGTCGGACTTTTTAGCAATCAGCCCCAGCATTTT	CASSIVGLFSNQPQHF
TRBV20-1	TRBD2	TRBJ2-7	NA	TGCAGTGCTAGTAAGTCTAGCGGGGTCTACGAGCAGTACTTC	CSASKSSGVYEQYF
TRBV10-3	TRBD2	TRBJ2-7	NA	TGTGCCATCAGTGAGTCGATTCCTAGCGGGGGGTACGAGCAGTACTTC	CAISESIPSGGYEQYF
TRBV28	NA	TRBJ1-1	once	TGTGCCAGCAGTTTAATGGGACACGCCCTGAACACTGAAGCTTTCTTT	CASSLMGHALNTEAFF
TRBV27	TRBD1	TRBJ1-1	NA	TGTGCCAGCAGTTTATCGATGAGGGGGCAACAGTTCACTGAAGCTTTCTTT	CASSLSMRGQQFTEAFF
TRBV2	TRBD1	TRBJ1-1	NA	TGTGCCAGCAGAAACGACAGGGGGTTGAGCACTGAAGCTTTCTTT	CASRNDRGLSTEAFF
TRBV2	TRBD1	TRBJ1-1	NA	TGTGCCAGCACACTGGGACAGCAGAACACTGAAGCTTTCTTT	CASTLGQQNTEAFF
TRBV3-1/TRBV3-2	NA	TRBJ2-5	once	TGTGCCAGCAGCCAAGGTCAGGGCTGGCAGACCCAGTACTTC	CASSQGQGWQTQYF
TRBV7-8	TRBD1	TRBJ1-3	few	TGTGCCAGCAGCACCGACAGGGGGCGGAGGAACACCATATATTTT	CASSTDRGRRNTIYF
TRBV6-5	TRBD1	TRBJ1-2	few	TGTGCCAGCAGGCCAGACAGGGGGACGAACTATGGCTACACCTTC	CASRPDRGTNYGYTF
TRBV7-8	NA	TRBJ1-5	NA	TGTGCCAGCAGCTTAGCAGGAGGTACCGGGAGCAATCAGCCCCAGCATTTT	CASSLAGGTGSNQPQHF
TRBV19	TRBD1	TRBJ1-5	few	TGTGCCAGTACAGACAGGGTTAGCAATCAGCCCCAGCATTTT	CASTDRVSNQPQHF
TRBV3-1/TRBV3-2	NA	TRBJ1-4	NA	TGTGCCAGCAGCCAAGACCCCCCGGGGGGGGCAGGAGAAAAACTGTTTTTT	CASSQDPPGGAGEKLFF
TRBV7-2	NA	TRBJ2-3	NA	TGTGCCAGCAGCTTAGCGGGACAATTTAGCACAGATACGCAGTATTTT	CASSLAGQFSTDTQYF
TRBV6-2/TRBV6-3	TRBD1	TRBJ2-2	NA	TGTGCCAGCAGCAGACAGGGGGCGCCGAACACCGGGGAGCTGTTTTTT	CASSRQGAPNTGELFF
TRBV14	TRBD1	TRBJ1-2	NA	TGTGCCAGCAGCCAAGGTTCAGGGGGCGATGGCTACACCTTC	CASSQGSGGDGYTF
TRBV18	NA	TRBJ1-5	NA	TGTGCCAGCTCAGGAGGGAGGGAACAGCCCCAGCATTTT	CASSGGREQPQHF
TRBV5-6	NA	TRBJ1-2	NA	TGTGCCAGCAGATCCGAGGCCTATGGCTACACCTTC	CASRSEAYGYTF
TRBV28	TRBD1	TRBJ1-4	NA	TGTGCCAGCAGCTCGACCGGGACAGGGCATGAAAAACTGTTTTTT	CASSSTGTGHEKLFF
TRBV12-3/TRBV12-4	NA	TRBJ1-5	NA	TGTGCCAGCAGTTTGGGCAGCAATCAGCCCCAGCATTTT	CASSLGSNQPQHF
TRBV19	TRBD1	TRBJ1-1	NA	TGTGCCAGTAGTATGGGACAGGAATACACTGAAGCTTTCTTT	CASSMGQEYTEAFF
TRBV7-2	NA	TRBJ1-1	few	TGTGCCAGCAGCTTAGAGAGGTCGGCGGGGACTGAAGCTTTCTTT	CASSLERSAGTEAFF
TRBV7-2	TRBD1	TRBJ1-1	NA	TGTGCCAGCAGTCGAGACAGGGCGAACACTGAAGCTTTCTTT	CASSRDRANTEAFF
TRBV10-3	TRBD1	TRBJ2-7	NA	TGTGCCATCAGTGGCGACAGGGCTTTTGACGAGCAGTACTTC	CAISGDRAFDEQYF
TRBV4-2	TRBD1	TRBJ1-2	few	TGTGCCAGCAGCCAAAGCAGAATGACAGGGGCAAACTATGGCTACACCTTC	CASSQSRMTGANYGYTF
TRBV4-1	TRBD1	TRBJ2-3	NA	TGCGCCAGCAGCCAAGATCGGGACAGGGGGCCTTTCACAGATACGCAGTATTTT	CASSQDRDRGPFTDTQYF
TRBV3-1/TRBV3-2	NA	TRBJ1-1	NA	TGTGCCAGCAGCCAAGATAAACGGTTGAACACTGAAGCTTTCTTT	CASSQDKRLNTEAFF
TRBV18	NA	TRBJ2-3	NA	TGTGCCAGCTCACTATCACTAGGGCCAGAATCAGATACGCAGTATTTT	CASSLSLGPESDTQYF
TRBV6-5	TRBD1	TRBJ1-2	NA	TGTGCCAGCAGCCTGACAGGGGACAGTGGCTACACCTTC	CASSLTGDSGYTF
TRBV6-5	NA	TRBJ1-6	NA	TGTGCCAGCAGTTACTCGCCAGGCACCAATTCACCCCTCCACTTT	CASSYSPGTNSPLHF
TRBV6-2/TRBV6-3	TRBD1	TRBJ1-2	NA	TGTGCCAGCAGTTACGAGGGACAGTGGGGCTATGGCTACACCTTC	CASSYEGQWGYGYTF
TRBV9	TRBD1	TRBJ1-2	NA	TGTGCCAGCACCGGAGGGGGACAGGGGGCTTCTGGCTACACCTTC	CASTGGGQGASGYTF
TRBV5-1	TRBD2	TRBJ2-2	NA	TGCGCCAGCAGCTTGGCCACTAGCGGGGTTCGCCGGGGCACCGGGGAGCTGTTTTTT	CASSLATSGVRRGTGELFF
TRBV9	NA	TRBJ1-3	NA	TGTGCCAGCAGCGTCGCAGGCTCTGGAAACACCATATATTTT	CASSVAGSGNTIYF
TRBV18	NA	TRBJ2-1	NA	TGTGCCAGCTCACCATCGCAGGTTCCCTACAATGAGCAGTTCTTC	CASSPSQVPYNEQFF
TRBV3-1/TRBV3-2	TRBD2	TRBJ2-7	few	TGTGCCAGCAGCCAGGGACTAGCGGGGCCGGGGTACTTC	CASSQGLAGPGYF